One sample yielded the 4 T cell receptor beta chains listed below, sequenced in a study of shared clonotypes between healthy human individuals. Produced via immunoSEQ multiplex PCR; TCRdb's table is partial and in-frame only. This sample has some 1 million clones, with around 74% found just once. The sample taken for sequencing was memory CD4+ T cells sorted from blood. The subset is: CD45RA-negative fraction. These receptors all stem from a man aged 18-30 years in good health.

The chain joins TRBV28 to TRBJ1-2; D uncertain. CDR1 and CDR2 (germline): MDHEN, SYDVKM. This CDR3 is 16 amino acids long. V was pared by 4 bases and J by 3 bases, with 18 bases between. CDR3 in DNA: TGTGCCAGCAGTTCCTCCGGATCTCCAGGCGACTATGGCTACACCTTC. Protein sequence: CASSSSGSPGDYGYTF.

The V call is TRBV7-2, the J call TRBJ2-1; TRBD2 aligns across 11 bases. CDR3 length: 15 amino acids. Trimming cost V 5 bases and J 7 bases; bases outside gene matches: 7. Germline values: CDR1 SGHTA, CDR2 FQGNSA. CDR3: CASSQPTSGNNEQFF. DNA of the CDR3: TGTGCCAGCAGCCAGCCGACTAGCGGGAATAATGAGCAGTTCTTC.

V and J are TRBV10-3 and TRBJ2-7, with 9 bases that match TRBD2. Germline-derived CDR1 and CDR2 are ENHRY and SYGVKD. V trimming: 6 bases; J trimming: 5 bases; junction bases outside the gene matches: 14. This CDR3 is 16 amino acids long. The CDR3 coding sequence is TGTGCCATCAGGGGGACCGAGGGTAGCGGGAGCCACGAGCAGTACTTC. This codes for CAIRGTEGSGSHEQYF.

This chain uses TRBV9 with TRBJ1-1; no definite D call. This CDR3 has 15 amino acids. Germline CDR1 reads SGDLS; CDR2 reads YYNGEE. V was cut by 4 bases and J by 0 bases, with 13 bases left in between. The CDR3 DNA follows: TGTGCCAGCAGCCCCGGTCCTAAAATGAACACTGAAGCTTTCTTT. Amino acid sequence: CASSPGPKMNTEAFF.